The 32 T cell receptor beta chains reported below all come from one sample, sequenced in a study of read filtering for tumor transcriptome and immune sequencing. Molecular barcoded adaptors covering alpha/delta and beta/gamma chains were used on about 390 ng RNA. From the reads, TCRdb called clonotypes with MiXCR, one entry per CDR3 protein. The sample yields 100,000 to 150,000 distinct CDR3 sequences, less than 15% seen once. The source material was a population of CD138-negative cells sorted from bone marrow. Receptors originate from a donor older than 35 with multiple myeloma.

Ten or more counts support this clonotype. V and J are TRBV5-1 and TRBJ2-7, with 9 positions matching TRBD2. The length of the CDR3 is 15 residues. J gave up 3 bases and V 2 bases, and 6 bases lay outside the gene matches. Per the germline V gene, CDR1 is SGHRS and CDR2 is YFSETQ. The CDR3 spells CASSFWTSDLYEQYF. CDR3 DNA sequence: TGCGCCAGCAGCTTCTGGACTAGCGACCTCTACGAGCAGTACTTC.

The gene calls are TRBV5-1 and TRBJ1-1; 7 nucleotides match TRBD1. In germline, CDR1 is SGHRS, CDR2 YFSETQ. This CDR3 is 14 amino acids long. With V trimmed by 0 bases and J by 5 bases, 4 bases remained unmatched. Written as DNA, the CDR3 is TGCGCCAGCAGCTTGGACAGGGGAGGGACTGAAGCTTTCTTT. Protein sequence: CASSLDRGGTEAFF.

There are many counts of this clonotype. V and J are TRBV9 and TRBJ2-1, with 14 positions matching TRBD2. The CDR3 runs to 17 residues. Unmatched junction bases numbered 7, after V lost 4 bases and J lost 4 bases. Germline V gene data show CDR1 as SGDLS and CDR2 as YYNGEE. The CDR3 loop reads CASSSGTSGRGYNEQFF. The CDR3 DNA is TGTGCCAGCAGCTCCGGGACTAGCGGGAGAGGATACAATGAGCAGTTCTTC.

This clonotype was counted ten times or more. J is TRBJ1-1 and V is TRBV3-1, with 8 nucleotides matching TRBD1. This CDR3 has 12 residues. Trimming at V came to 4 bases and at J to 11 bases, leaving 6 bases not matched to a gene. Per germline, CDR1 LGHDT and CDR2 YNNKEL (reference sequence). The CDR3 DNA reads TGTGCCAGCAGCCGCACCACAGGGGGGGCTTTCTTT. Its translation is CASSRTTGGAFF.

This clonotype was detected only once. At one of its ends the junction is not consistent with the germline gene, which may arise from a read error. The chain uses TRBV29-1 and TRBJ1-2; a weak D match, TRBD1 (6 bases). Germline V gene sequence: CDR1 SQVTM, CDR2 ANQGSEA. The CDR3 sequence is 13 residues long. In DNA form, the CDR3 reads TGCGGCGTCCCGACAGAGGGGGATTTTGGCTACACCTTC. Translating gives CGVPTEGDFGYTF.

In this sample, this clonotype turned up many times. The CDR3 DNA is TGTGCCAGCAGTTTAGTATTTAAGGGAATCGGGGAGCTGTTTTTT. Residues: CASSLVFKGIGELFF. This sequence joins TRBV12-3 or TRBV12-4 and TRBJ2-2; D unresolved. The CDR3 consists of 15 residues. Trimming removed 1 base at V and 7 bases at J, with 13 bases between.

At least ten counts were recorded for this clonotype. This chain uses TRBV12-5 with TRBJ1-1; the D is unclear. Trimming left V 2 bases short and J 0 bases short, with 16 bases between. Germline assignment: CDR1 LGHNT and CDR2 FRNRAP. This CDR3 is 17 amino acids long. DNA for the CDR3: TGTGCTAGTGGTTTGTTATCCTGGCAGTTCATGAACACTGAAGCTTTCTTT. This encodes CASGLLSWQFMNTEAFF.

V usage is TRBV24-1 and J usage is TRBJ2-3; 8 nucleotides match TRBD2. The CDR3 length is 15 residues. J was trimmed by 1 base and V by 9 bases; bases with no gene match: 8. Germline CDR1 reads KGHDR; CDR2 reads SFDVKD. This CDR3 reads CATGAATSGTDTQYF. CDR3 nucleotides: TGTGCCACCGGTGCTGCGACTAGCGGCACAGATACGCAGTATTTT.

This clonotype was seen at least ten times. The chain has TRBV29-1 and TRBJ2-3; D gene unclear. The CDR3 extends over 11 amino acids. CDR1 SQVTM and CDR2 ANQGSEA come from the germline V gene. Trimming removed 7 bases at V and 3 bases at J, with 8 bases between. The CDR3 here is CSDLRTDTQYF. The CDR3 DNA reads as TGCAGCGATCTGAGGACAGATACGCAGTATTTT.

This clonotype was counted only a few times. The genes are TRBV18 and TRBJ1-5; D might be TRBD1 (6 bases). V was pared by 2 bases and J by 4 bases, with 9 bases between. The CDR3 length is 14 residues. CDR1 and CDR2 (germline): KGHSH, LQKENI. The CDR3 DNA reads TGTGCCAGCTCACCAGGGGGCGAAAATCAGCCCCAGCATTTT. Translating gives CASSPGGENQPQHF.

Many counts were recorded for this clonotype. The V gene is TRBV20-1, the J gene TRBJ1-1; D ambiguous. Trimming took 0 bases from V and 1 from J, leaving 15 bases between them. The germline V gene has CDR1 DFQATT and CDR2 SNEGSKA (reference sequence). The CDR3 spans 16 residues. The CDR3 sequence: CSARDPGPRANTEAFF. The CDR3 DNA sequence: TGCAGTGCTAGAGACCCCGGACCCCGGGCGAACACTGAAGCTTTCTTT.

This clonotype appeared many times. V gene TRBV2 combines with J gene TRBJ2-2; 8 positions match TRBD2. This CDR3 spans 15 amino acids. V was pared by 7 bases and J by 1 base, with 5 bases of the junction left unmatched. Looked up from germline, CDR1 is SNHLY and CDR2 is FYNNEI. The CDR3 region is CASTLSGRNTGELFF. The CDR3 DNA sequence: TGTGCCAGCACCCTCAGCGGGAGGAACACCGGGGAGCTGTTTTTT.

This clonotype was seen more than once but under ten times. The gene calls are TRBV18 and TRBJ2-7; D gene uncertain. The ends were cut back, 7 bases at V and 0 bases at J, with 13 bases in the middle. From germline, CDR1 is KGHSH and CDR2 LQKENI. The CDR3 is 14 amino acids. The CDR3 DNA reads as TGTGCCAGCTTCTCTGACCCTCACTCCTACGAGCAGTACTTC. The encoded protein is CASFSDPHSYEQYF.

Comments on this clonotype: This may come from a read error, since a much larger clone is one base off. This chain's CDR3 is CSARDPARAGGETQYF. The CDR3 DNA sequence: TGCAGTGCTAGAGACCCTGCTCGGGCGGGAGGAGAGACCCAGTACTTC. The V and J genes are TRBV20-1 and TRBJ2-5; 8 positions agree with TRBD2. From germline, CDR1 is DFQATT and CDR2 SNEGSKA (reference sequence). Losses at the gene ends were 0 bases for V and 4 bases for J; bases not matched to a gene: 10. CDR3 size: 16 residues.

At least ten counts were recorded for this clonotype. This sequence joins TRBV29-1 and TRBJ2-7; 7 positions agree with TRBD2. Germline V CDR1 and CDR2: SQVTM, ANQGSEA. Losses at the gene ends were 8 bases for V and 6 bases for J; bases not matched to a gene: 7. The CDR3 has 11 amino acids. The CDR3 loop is CSLRSGTEQYF. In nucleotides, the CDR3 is TGCAGCCTACGAAGCGGGACCGAGCAGTACTTC.

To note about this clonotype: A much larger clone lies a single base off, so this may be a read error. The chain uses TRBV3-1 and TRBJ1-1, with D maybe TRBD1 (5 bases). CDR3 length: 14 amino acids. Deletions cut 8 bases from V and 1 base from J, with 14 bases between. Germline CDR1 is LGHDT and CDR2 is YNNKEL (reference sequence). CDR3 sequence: CASGLPDRNTEAFF. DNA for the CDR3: TGTGCCAGCGGCCTTCCCGACAGGAACACTGAAGCTTTCTTT.

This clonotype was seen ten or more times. The CDR3 is CASSLGRGTSGVNEQFF. Written as DNA, the CDR3 is TGTGCCAGCAGCTTAGGCAGAGGGACTAGCGGGGTCAATGAGCAGTTCTTC. The chain links TRBV7-7 to TRBJ2-1; 13 bases are a match to TRBD2. The CDR3 consists of 17 residues. V shed 1 base, J shed 6 bases, and the junction held 6 bases outside the gene matches. CDR1 and CDR2 (germline): SSHAT, FNYEAQ (reference sequence). The variable domain in full, with the rest retrieved from reference TRBV7-7 and TRBJ2-1, is GAGVSQSPRYKVTKRGQDVTLRCDPISSHATLYWYQQALGQGPEFLTYFNYEAQPDKSGLPSDRFSAERPEGSISTLTIQRTEQRDSAMYRCASSLGRGTSGVNEQFFGPGTRLTVL.

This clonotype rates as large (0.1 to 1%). CDR3 sequence: CASSLGQRGTQYF. DNA of the CDR3: TGCGCCAGCAGCTTGGGACAGCGCGGGACCCAGTACTTC. This chain uses TRBV5-1 with TRBJ2-5; a weak D match, TRBD1 (5 bases). The V end was cut by 0 bases, the J end by 7 bases, with 10 bases between. The CDR3 covers 13 residues. Per the germline V gene, CDR1 is SGHRS and CDR2 is YFSETQ.

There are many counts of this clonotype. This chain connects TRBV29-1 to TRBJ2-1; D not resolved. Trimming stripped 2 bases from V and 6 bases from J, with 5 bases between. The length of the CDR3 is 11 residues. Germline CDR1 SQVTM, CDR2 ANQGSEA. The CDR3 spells CSVESINEQFF. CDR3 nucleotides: TGCAGCGTTGAATCCATCAATGAGCAGTTCTTC.

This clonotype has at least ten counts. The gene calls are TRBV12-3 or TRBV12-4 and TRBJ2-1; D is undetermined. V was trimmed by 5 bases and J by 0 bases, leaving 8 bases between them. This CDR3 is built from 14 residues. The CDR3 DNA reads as TGTGCCAGCAGTCAGCAGAACTCCTACAATGAGCAGTTCTTC. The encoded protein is CASSQQNSYNEQFF.

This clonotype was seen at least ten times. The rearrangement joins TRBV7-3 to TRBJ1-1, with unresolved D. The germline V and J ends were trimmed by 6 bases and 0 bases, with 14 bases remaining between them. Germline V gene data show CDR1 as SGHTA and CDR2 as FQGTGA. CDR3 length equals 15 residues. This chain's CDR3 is CASRATGSMNTEAFF. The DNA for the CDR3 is TGTGCCAGCAGAGCTACGGGCAGCATGAACACTGAAGCTTTCTTT.

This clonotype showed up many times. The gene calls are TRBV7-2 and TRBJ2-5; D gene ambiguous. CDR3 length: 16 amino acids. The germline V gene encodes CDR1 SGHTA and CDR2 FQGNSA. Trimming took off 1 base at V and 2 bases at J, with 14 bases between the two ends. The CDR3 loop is CASSLGSWSGQETQYF. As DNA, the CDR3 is TGTGCCAGCAGCTTAGGTTCTTGGTCTGGTCAAGAGACCCAGTACTTC.

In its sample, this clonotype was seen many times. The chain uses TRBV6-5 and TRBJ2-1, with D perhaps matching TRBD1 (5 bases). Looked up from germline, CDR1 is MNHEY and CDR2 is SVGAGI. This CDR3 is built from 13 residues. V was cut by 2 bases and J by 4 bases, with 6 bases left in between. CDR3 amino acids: CASSYGAYNEQFF. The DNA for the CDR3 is TGTGCCAGCAGTTACGGGGCTTACAATGAGCAGTTCTTC.

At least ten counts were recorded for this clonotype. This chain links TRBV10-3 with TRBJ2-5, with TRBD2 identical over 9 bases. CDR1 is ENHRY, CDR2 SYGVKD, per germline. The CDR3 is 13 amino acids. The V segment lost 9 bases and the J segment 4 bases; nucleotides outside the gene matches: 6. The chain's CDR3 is CAIRAGGGETQYF. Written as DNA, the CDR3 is TGTGCCATTCGAGCGGGAGGAGGAGAGACCCAGTACTTC.

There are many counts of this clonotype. CDR3 region: CASSPQQGQTGANVLTF. In DNA form, the CDR3 reads TGCGCCAGCAGCCCGCAACAGGGCCAGACGGGGGCCAACGTCCTGACTTTC. V usage is TRBV5-1 and J usage is TRBJ2-6; D possibly corresponds to TRBD1 (6 bases). V was trimmed by 4 bases and J by 4 bases, leaving 18 bases between them. The CDR3 spans 17 residues. In germline, CDR1 is SGHRS, CDR2 YFSETQ. Combining the CDR3 with reference TRBV5-1 and TRBJ2-6 gives the whole variable domain KAGVTQTPRYLIKTRGQQVTLSCSPISGHRSVSWYQQTPGQGLQFLFEYFSETQRNKGNFPGRFSGRQFSNSRSEMNVSTLELGDSALYLCASSPQQGQTGANVLTFGAGSRLTVL.

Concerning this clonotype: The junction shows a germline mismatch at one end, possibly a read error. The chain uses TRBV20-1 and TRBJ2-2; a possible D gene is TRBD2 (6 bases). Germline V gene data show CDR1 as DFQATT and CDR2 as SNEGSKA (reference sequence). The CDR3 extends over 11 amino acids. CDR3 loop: CSAGRLGGLFF. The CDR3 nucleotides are TGCAGTGCTGGTAGACTCGGGGGGCTGTTTTTT.

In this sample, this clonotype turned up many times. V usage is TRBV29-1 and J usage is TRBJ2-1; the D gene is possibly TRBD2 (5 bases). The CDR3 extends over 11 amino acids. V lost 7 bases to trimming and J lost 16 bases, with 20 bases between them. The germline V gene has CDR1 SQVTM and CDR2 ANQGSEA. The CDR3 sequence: CSAGWQEATFF. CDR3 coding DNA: TGCAGCGCGGGGTGGCAGGAGGCAACCTTCTTC.

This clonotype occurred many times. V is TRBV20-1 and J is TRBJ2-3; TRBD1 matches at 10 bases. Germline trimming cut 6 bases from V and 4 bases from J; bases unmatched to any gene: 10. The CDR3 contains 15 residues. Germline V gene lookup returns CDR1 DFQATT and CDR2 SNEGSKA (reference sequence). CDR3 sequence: CSANPPGQGSDTQYF. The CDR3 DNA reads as TGCAGTGCAAACCCCCCGGGACAGGGGTCAGATACGCAGTATTTT.

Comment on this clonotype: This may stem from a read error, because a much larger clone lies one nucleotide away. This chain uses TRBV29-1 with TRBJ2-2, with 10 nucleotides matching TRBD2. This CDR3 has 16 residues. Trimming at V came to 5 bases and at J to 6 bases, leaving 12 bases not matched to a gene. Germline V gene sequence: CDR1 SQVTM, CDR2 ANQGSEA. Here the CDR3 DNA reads TGCAGCGTTATGGGTCCTAGCGGGAGAGGGGCCGGGGAGCTGTTTTTT. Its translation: CSVMGPSGRGAGELFF.

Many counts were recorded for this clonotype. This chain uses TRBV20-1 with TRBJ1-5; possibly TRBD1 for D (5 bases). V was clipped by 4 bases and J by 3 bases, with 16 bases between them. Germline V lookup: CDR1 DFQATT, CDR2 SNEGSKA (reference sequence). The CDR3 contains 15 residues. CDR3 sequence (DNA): TGCAGTGCTACGGGGGGGGACCAAAACAATCAGCCCCAGCATTTT. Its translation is CSATGGDQNNQPQHF.

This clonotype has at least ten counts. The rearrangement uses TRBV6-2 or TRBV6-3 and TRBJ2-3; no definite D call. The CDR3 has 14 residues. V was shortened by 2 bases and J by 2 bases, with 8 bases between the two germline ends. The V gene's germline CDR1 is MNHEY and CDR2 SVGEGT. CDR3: CASSYGHFTDTQYF. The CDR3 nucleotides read TGTGCCAGCAGTTACGGCCATTTCACAGATACGCAGTATTTT.

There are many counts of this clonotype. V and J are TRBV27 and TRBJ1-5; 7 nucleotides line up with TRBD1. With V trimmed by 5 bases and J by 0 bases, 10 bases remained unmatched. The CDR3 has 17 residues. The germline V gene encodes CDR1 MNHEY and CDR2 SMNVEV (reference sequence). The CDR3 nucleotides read TGTGCCAGCAGTCTTTTCGGAGGGGGCTATAGCAATCAGCCCCAGCATTTT. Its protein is CASSLFGGGYSNQPQHF.